This is a list of T cell receptor beta chains from one sample in a study of blood T cell repertoires in COVID-19. TCRdb's copy holds only in-frame clones and misses some; the assay was immunoSEQ multiplex PCR. The top ten hold approximately 20% of the sample, which has tens of thousands of clones, 60% to 85% seen once. The specimen sequenced was peripheral blood. These receptors were collected from a man aged 30 to 45 with COVID-19, enrolled during active disease. Both conserved end residues are part of each CDR3. D genes are given only for firm matches. The listing skips clone size in some rows; elsewhere it reads once, few, many or a size class.

>TRBJ1-2|NA|TRBD1|TRBV7-3
CASSFGTDYGYTF
TGTGCCAGCAGCTTCGGGACAGACTATGGCTACACCTTC
>TRBJ1-1|NA|NA|TRBV4-1
CASSQTGYLDTEAFF
TGCGCCAGCAGCCAAACCGGGTATCTGGACACTGAAGCTTTCTTT
>TRBJ2-1|NA|NA|TRBV5-4
CASSPGLGGSEQFF
TGTGCCAGCAGCCCTGGACTAGGGGGGAGTGAGCAGTTCTTC
>TRBJ2-7|NA|NA|TRBV27
CASSAGLRSYEQYF
TGTGCCAGTTCGGCGGGACTGCGCTCTTACGAGCAGTACTTC
>TRBJ1-1|NA|NA|TRBV11-2
CASSPTLGGAGAFF
TGTGCCAGCAGCCCGACCCTGGGGGGGGCAGGAGCTTTCTTT
>TRBJ1-1|NA|NA|TRBV5-5
CASNDPGPAFF
TGTGCCAGCAACGATCCAGGTCCAGCTTTCTTT
>TRBJ2-7|NA|NA|TRBV21-1
CASSRCLGQSPLFSGNVQYF
TGTGCCAGCAGCAGGTGCTTGGGACAGTCCCCCTTATTTAGCGGGAATGTGCAGTACTTC
>TRBJ2-7|NA|TRBD1|TRBV3-1/TRBV3-2
CASSQALGQGISYEQYF
TGTGCCAGCAGCCAAGCCCTGGGACAGGGGATTTCCTACGAGCAGTACTTC
>TRBJ1-1|few|TRBD1|TRBV30
CAWSPSRQGAAFF
TGTGCCTGGAGCCCTTCTCGACAGGGGGCGGCTTTCTTT
>TRBJ1-1|NA|TRBD1|TRBV28
CASSPRQGSYTEAFF
TGTGCCAGCAGCCCTCGACAGGGATCGTACACTGAAGCTTTCTTT
>TRBJ1-2|NA|NA|TRBV18
CASSPPDSYGYTF
TGTGCCAGCTCACCACCGGACAGCTATGGCTACACCTTC
>TRBJ1-6|NA|TRBD1|TRBV25-1
CASSQGQINSPLHF
TGTGCCAGCAGCCAGGGACAGATTAATTCACCCCTCCACTTT
>TRBJ1-5|NA|TRBD1|TRBV19
CASRYTGARGQPQHF
TGTGCCAGTAGATATACAGGGGCTCGGGGTCAGCCCCAGCATTTT
>TRBJ2-2|NA|TRBD1|TRBV27
CASRRDRGRAGELFF
TGTGCCAGCAGACGCGACAGGGGGCGGGCCGGGGAGCTGTTTTTT